The 29 T cell receptor beta chains below were found in one sample sequenced in a study of blood T cell repertoires in COVID-19. Assay used: immunoSEQ multiplex PCR; TCRdb lists only in-frame clones, some missing. This sample has about 140,000 clones; about three quarters occur once, and the top ten carry roughly 4.7%. The sequenced material came from peripheral blood. These receptors came from an elderly woman with active or convalescent COVID-19.

The CDR3 here is CASSLEAGGPNTQYF. The CDR3 coding sequence is TGCGCCAGCAGCTTGGAAGCGGGGGGGCCAAATACGCAGTATTTT. The chain joins TRBV5-1 to TRBJ2-3, with 10 nucleotides matching TRBD2. CDR3 length: 15 residues. The junction had 5 bases not matched to a gene; V was cut back by 0 bases and J by 7 bases. The V gene's germline CDR1 is SGHRS and CDR2 YFSETQ. The complete variable domain, with remaining parts taken from reference TRBV5-1 and TRBJ2-3, reads KAGVTQTPRYLIKTRGQQVTLSCSPISGHRSVSWYQQTPGQGLQFLFEYFSETQRNKGNFPGRFSGRQFSNSRSEMNVSTLELGDSALYLCASSLEAGGPNTQYFGPGTRLTVL.

The gene calls are TRBV19 and TRBJ1-1; D is perhaps TRBD1 (6 bases). CDR3 size: 15 residues. Germline CDR1 LNHDA, CDR2 SQIVND (reference sequence). Trimming shortened V by 6 bases and J by 6 bases, and 20 bases separated the two germline ends. CDR3 residues: CASRQHTGISAEAFF. DNA for the CDR3: TGTGCCAGTAGACAACATACAGGGATCTCGGCTGAAGCTTTCTTT. Combining the CDR3 with reference TRBV19 and TRBJ1-1 gives the whole variable domain DGGITQSPKYLFRKEGQNVTLSCEQNLNHDAMYWYRQDPGQGLRLIYYSQIVNDFQKGDIAEGYSVSREKKESFPLTVTSAQKNPTAFYLCASRQHTGISAEAFFGQGTRLTVV.

The chain couples TRBV9 to TRBJ1-2, with TRBD1 matching over 8 bases. Germline V CDR1 and CDR2: SGDLS, YYNGEE. The junction had 4 bases not matched to a gene; V was cut back by 4 bases and J by 2 bases. The CDR3 loop spans 14 amino acids. For the CDR3, the DNA is TGTGCCAGCAGCCCCAGGACAGGGAACTATGGCTACACCTTC. Amino acid sequence: CASSPRTGNYGYTF.

V usage is TRBV6-6 and J usage is TRBJ1-2; 7 nucleotides match TRBD1. From germline, CDR1 is MNHNY and CDR2 SVGAGI (reference sequence). With 5 bases clipped from V and 7 bases from J, the junction kept 10 bases outside the gene matches. The CDR3 runs to 14 residues. In nucleotides, the CDR3 is TGTGCCAGCAGTGGCCTTCAGGGGGTCGGTGGCTACACCTTC. As protein: CASSGLQGVGGYTF.

V is TRBV6-1 and J is TRBJ2-3; D might be TRBD2 (6 bases). With 2 bases removed from V and 0 bases from J, the gap between germline ends came to 12 bases. This CDR3 is built from 16 residues. Germline CDR1 reads MNHNS; CDR2 reads SASEGT. The DNA for the CDR3 is TGTGCCAGCAGTGAACCGGTCGGGGGAAGCACAGATACGCAGTATTTT. Amino acids: CASSEPVGGSTDTQYF.

The CDR3 coding sequence is TGTGCCAGCTCACCCCAGGGGTCAGGGCCCGGTTGGGATACGCAGTATTTT. Translated: CASSPQGSGPGWDTQYF. The chain joins TRBV18 to TRBJ2-3; D might be TRBD1 (6 bases). The CDR3 sequence is 17 residues long. Per germline, CDR1 KGHSH and CDR2 LQKENI. V shed 3 bases and J shed 6 bases, with 22 bases lying between them.

The V call is TRBV5-5, the J call TRBJ1-1; D ambiguous. With 2 bases removed from V and 4 bases from J, the gap between germline ends came to 12 bases. This CDR3 region has 14 residues. The germline V gene encodes CDR1 SGHKS and CDR2 YYEKEE (reference sequence). The CDR3 here is CASSFGKSGTEAFF. DNA of the CDR3: TGTGCCAGCAGCTTCGGAAAATCGGGCACTGAAGCTTTCTTT.

The genes are TRBV28 and TRBJ1-1, with a tentative D call TRBD1 (6 bases). V was shortened by 6 bases and J by 1 base, with 9 bases between the two germline ends. CDR1 is MDHEN and CDR2 is SYDVKM in the germline V gene. The CDR3 consists of 13 residues. CDR3 sequence: CASSSTGNTEAFF. Written as DNA, the CDR3 is TGTGCCAGCAGCTCGACAGGGAACACTGAAGCTTTCTTT. The whole variable domain, filled in from reference TRBV28 and TRBJ1-1, reads DVKVTQSSRYLVKRTGEKVFLECVQDMDHENMFWYRQDPGLGLRLIYFSYDVKMKEKGDIPEGYSVSREKKERFSLILESASTNQTSMYLCASSSTGNTEAFFGQGTRLTVV.

CDR3 nucleotides: TGTGCCAGCAGCAAGGGACAGGGGTCCTACAATGAGCAGTTCTTC. It is translated as CASSKGQGSYNEQFF. This chain connects TRBV7-2 to TRBJ2-1; 10 bases match TRBD1. V gave up 5 bases and J gave up 1 base; unmatched junction bases: 2. The CDR3 is 15 amino acids. CDR1 is SGHTA and CDR2 is FQGNSA in the germline V gene.

This clone was seen once. The chain combines TRBV5-1 with TRBJ2-1, with TRBD2 as a possible D gene (5 bases). The CDR3 consists of 16 residues. Germline V gene sequence: CDR1 SGHRS, CDR2 YFSETQ. Trimming shortened V by 4 bases and J by 1 base, and 15 bases separated the two germline ends. The CDR3 reads CASSHGLRVSYNEQFF. For the CDR3, the DNA is TGCGCCAGCAGCCATGGACTGAGGGTTTCCTACAATGAGCAGTTCTTC.

J is TRBJ2-6 and V is TRBV5-1; TRBD2 might be the D (5 bases). Trimming stripped 4 bases from V and 4 bases from J, with 15 bases between. This CDR3 is 16 amino acids long. Germline assignment: CDR1 SGHRS and CDR2 YFSETQ. The CDR3 here is CASSTGERSGANVLTF. CDR3 in DNA: TGCGCCAGCAGCACCGGCGAGCGGTCCGGGGCCAACGTCCTGACTTTC. Full variable domain (remainder filled in from reference TRBV5-1 and TRBJ2-6): KAGVTQTPRYLIKTRGQQVTLSCSPISGHRSVSWYQQTPGQGLQFLFEYFSETQRNKGNFPGRFSGRQFSNSRSEMNVSTLELGDSALYLCASSTGERSGANVLTFGAGSRLTVL.

V is TRBV2 and J is TRBJ1-3, with D perhaps TRBD1 (6 bases). The V and J ends lost 6 bases and 0 bases respectively, with 15 bases between them. The CDR3 spans 16 residues. CDR1 and CDR2 (germline): SNHLY, FYNNEI. This CDR3 is CASRGNRASSGNTIYF. The CDR3 nucleotides are TGTGCCAGCAGAGGGAACAGGGCTAGCTCTGGAAACACCATATATTTT.

The chain recombines TRBV30 with TRBJ1-2; TRBD1 matches at 10 bases. This CDR3 spans 15 amino acids. The trim removed 3 bases at V and 0 bases at J, leaving 4 bases unmatched. The germline V gene encodes CDR1 GTSNPN and CDR2 SVGIG (reference sequence). CDR3 DNA: TGTGCCTGGAGGCCGGGGACAGGGGCTAACTATGGCTACACCTTC. Encoded protein: CAWRPGTGANYGYTF.

This clone was counted only a few times. This sequence joins TRBV5-6 and TRBJ1-5; D gene unclear. Trimming shortened V by 1 base and J by 7 bases, and 18 bases separated the two germline ends. There are 16 residues in the CDR3. Germline V gene sequence: CDR1 SGHDT, CDR2 YYEEEE. The CDR3: CASSLWQPLGEQPQHF. CDR3 DNA sequence: TGTGCCAGCAGCTTGTGGCAGCCCCTTGGAGAGCAGCCCCAGCATTTT.

This clone appeared a single time. J is TRBJ1-3 and V is TRBV7-2; 7 bases align to TRBD1. The CDR3 runs to 15 residues. Germline CDR1 is SGHTA and CDR2 is FQGNSA. V dropped 5 bases and J dropped 4; count of bases not matched to a gene: 8. The CDR3 here is CASSTNRGYGNTIYF. The CDR3 DNA reads as TGTGCCAGCAGCACAAACAGGGGTTACGGAAACACCATATATTTT.

V is TRBV19 and J is TRBJ1-1; weak D call: TRBD1 (5 bases). The ends were cut back, 5 bases at V and 3 bases at J, with 13 bases in the middle. The CDR3 sequence is 14 residues long. Germline V CDR1 and CDR2: LNHDA, SQIVND (reference sequence). The CDR3 is CASSWGASDTEAFF. The CDR3 DNA reads TGTGCCAGTAGTTGGGGCGCGTCGGACACTGAAGCTTTCTTT.

The rearrangement joins TRBV7-2 to TRBJ2-3, with D possibly being TRBD2 (6 bases). Per the germline V gene, CDR1 is SGHTA and CDR2 is FQGNSA. The CDR3 is 13 amino acids. V was clipped by 6 bases and J by 4 bases, with 11 bases between them. DNA of the CDR3: TGTGCCAGCAGTCTCGGACTACCAGATACGCAGTATTTT. This encodes CASSLGLPDTQYF.

The chain carries TRBV28 and TRBJ1-1; possibly TRBD1 for D (6 bases). CDR1 and CDR2 (germline): MDHEN, SYDVKM. With 2 bases removed from V and 8 bases from J, the gap between germline ends came to 9 bases. The CDR3 spans 12 residues. The CDR3 loop is CASSLGTPEAFF. In nucleotides, the CDR3 is TGTGCCAGCAGTTTAGGGACACCCGAAGCTTTCTTT.

The genes are TRBV9 and TRBJ2-2; D is perhaps TRBD2 (6 bases). Trimming cost V 0 bases and J 6 bases, with 12 bases left between them. The CDR3 is made up of 15 amino acids. The V gene's germline CDR1 is SGDLS and CDR2 YYNGEE. This chain's CDR3 is CASSVVSGSAGELFF. The CDR3 bases are TGTGCCAGCAGCGTAGTATCCGGGAGTGCCGGGGAGCTGTTTTTT.

The J gene is TRBJ2-7, the V gene TRBV19, with TRBD2 matching over 9 bases. The CDR3 contains 15 residues. V lost 5 bases and J lost 4; bases outside the gene matches: 9. CDR1 and CDR2 (germline): LNHDA, SQIVND (reference sequence). This CDR3 is CASSPTATSGYEQYF. The CDR3 region has the DNA TGTGCCAGTAGTCCAACTGCGACTAGCGGATACGAGCAGTACTTC.

The chain carries TRBV7-2 and TRBJ2-3; maybe TRBD2 (7 bases). The CDR3 has 17 residues. Germline V gene sequence: CDR1 SGHTA, CDR2 FQGNSA. V lost 0 bases, J lost 3 bases, and 16 bases lay in between. As DNA, the CDR3 is TGTGCCAGCAGCTTAGCGAGGCGGGGGCATGGTACAGATACGCAGTATTTT. Its translation is CASSLARRGHGTDTQYF.

The chain couples TRBV5-1 to TRBJ1-4; tentatively, D is TRBD1 (5 bases). The CDR3 extends over 15 amino acids. Germline V gene sequence: CDR1 SGHRS, CDR2 YFSETQ. V was pared by 4 bases and J by 5 bases, with 15 bases between. CDR3 protein: CASSQIPGGNEKLFF. For the CDR3, the DNA is TGCGCCAGCAGCCAAATCCCGGGGGGAAATGAAAAACTGTTTTTT.

The rearrangement joins TRBV28 to TRBJ2-2; 8 bases align to TRBD2. The germline V gene encodes CDR1 MDHEN and CDR2 SYDVKM. V lost 6 bases and J lost 4; bases outside the gene matches: 22. The CDR3 is 20 amino acids. The CDR3 DNA follows: TGTGCCAGCAGACCTCCTTTATCGCGGATCGGGCTAGCGGGCACCGGGGAGCTGTTTTTT. Protein: CASRPPLSRIGLAGTGELFF.

This clone came up a few times. V gene TRBV11-3 combines with J gene TRBJ2-1; 14 positions match TRBD2. V gave up 5 bases and J gave up 7 bases; unmatched junction bases: 7. The CDR3 extends over 16 amino acids. Looked up from germline, CDR1 is SGHNT and CDR2 is YENEEA. CDR3 in amino acids: CASSPRTSGGLNEQFF. Here the CDR3 DNA reads TGTGCCAGCAGCCCCAGGACTAGCGGGGGGTTAAATGAGCAGTTCTTC.

This CDR3 is CASRRQGAAGELFF. The CDR3 DNA sequence: TGTGCCAGCAGAAGACAGGGGGCGGCCGGGGAGCTGTTTTTT. V gene TRBV2 combines with J gene TRBJ2-2, with 10 bases identical to TRBD1. Germline V gene sequence: CDR1 SNHLY, CDR2 FYNNEI. CDR3 length: 14 amino acids. The V and J ends lost 6 bases and 6 bases, in that order; junction bases with no gene match: 4.

V is TRBV5-1 and J is TRBJ2-7; 8 bases agree with TRBD2. The ends lost 8 bases at V and 3 bases at J; junction bases unmatched: 13. The CDR3 contains 15 residues. CDR1 and CDR2 (germline): SGHRS, YFSETQ. CDR3 nucleotide sequence: TGCGCCAGTTCAATGCCGGGACTAGGGATCTACGAGCAGTACTTC. It encodes CASSMPGLGIYEQYF. Combining the CDR3 with reference TRBV5-1 and TRBJ2-7 gives the whole variable domain KAGVTQTPRYLIKTRGQQVTLSCSPISGHRSVSWYQQTPGQGLQFLFEYFSETQRNKGNFPGRFSGRQFSNSRSEMNVSTLELGDSALYLCASSMPGLGIYEQYFGPGTRLTVT.

The V and J genes are TRBV5-1 and TRBJ1-1; D gene uncertain. This CDR3 spans 17 amino acids. CDR1 is SGHRS and CDR2 is YFSETQ in the germline V gene. The V and J ends lost 0 bases and 1 base respectively, with 16 bases between them. CDR3 loop: CASSLVSLSEGNTEAFF. Here the CDR3 DNA reads TGCGCCAGCAGCTTGGTGTCTTTAAGCGAAGGGAACACTGAAGCTTTCTTT.

Details on this clone: The sample holds other DNA sequences that translate to the same CDR3. V and J are TRBV7-9 and TRBJ1-2; 8 positions agree with TRBD1. This CDR3 is built from 14 residues. V was pared by 5 bases and J by 3 bases, with 5 bases of the junction left unmatched. The V gene's germline CDR1 is SEHNR and CDR2 FQNEAQ (reference sequence). The chain's CDR3 is CASSPGQGDYGYTF. The CDR3 DNA reads as TGTGCCAGCAGCCCTGGACAGGGCGACTATGGCTACACCTTC.

This chain joins TRBV5-1 and TRBJ1-3; 8 bases line up with TRBD1. The CDR3 is made up of 17 amino acids. The ends lost 4 bases at V and 0 bases at J; junction bases unmatched: 9. CDR1 and CDR2 from the germline V gene are SGHRS and YFSETQ. CDR3 in DNA: TGCGCCAGCAGCGTCCAGACAGGGGCCCTCTCTGGAAACACCATATATTTT. It translates to CASSVQTGALSGNTIYF.